Listed here are 18 T cell receptor beta chains from one sample, sequenced in a study of T cell clonality in common variable immunodeficiency. The repertoire was sequenced with immunoSEQ multiplex PCR; TCRdb's copy has only in-frame clones and lacks some. Observed in the sample are 55,000 or so clones, none of them singletons. Material: peripheral blood mononuclear cells. The receptor source for this set is a person aged 18 to 75 in good health.

This clone was detected many times. The read terminates 3 residues before the CDR3 end, so the remaining end is supplied by the germline J gene. The chain has TRBV5-1 and TRBJ1-1; perhaps TRBD1 as D (6 bases). Germline assignment: CDR1 SGHRS and CDR2 YFSETQ. The V gene lost 6 bases and the J gene lost 1 base, with 19 bases spanning the gap. The CDR3 runs 16 residues. CDR3 residues: CASTRGRGAGNTEAFF. The CDR3 bases that were read are TGCGCCAGCACCCGTGGACGGGGGGCAGGGAACACTGAA.

In this sample, this clone turned up many times. The read is 3 residues too short to cover the CDR3 end, so that end is filled in from the germline J gene. This sequence joins TRBV20-1 and TRBJ1-6, with D maybe TRBD1 (5 bases). CDR1 is DFQATT and CDR2 is SNEGSKA in the germline V gene (reference sequence). The CDR3 extends over 13 amino acids. Trimming removed 3 bases from V and 10 bases from J, with 13 bases in between. This CDR3 is CSARSGGGSPLHF. The CDR3 bases that were read are TGCAGTGCTAGGTCGGGTGGGGGGTCACCC.

This clone appeared a few times. The read ends 3 residues before the CDR3 terminus; that terminus is restored from the germline J gene. This chain connects TRBV7-9 to TRBJ1-2; D call uncertain. Germline CDR1 SEHNR, CDR2 FQNEAQ (reference sequence). The CDR3 sequence is 15 residues long. The CDR3 reads CASSLTDPFAAGYTF. The CDR3 bases that were read are TGTGCCAGCAGCTTGACTGACCCCTTCGCCGCGGGC. The variable domain in full, completed from reference TRBV7-9 and TRBJ1-2, reads DTGVSQNPRHKITKRGQNVTFRCDPISEHNRLYWYRQTLGQGPEFLTYFQNEAQLEKSRLLSDRFSAERPKGSFSTLEIQRTEQGDSAMYLCASSLTDPFAAGYTFGSGTRLTVV.

The table lists this clone with a few counts. The DNA ends 3 residues before the CDR3 does, and the rest of the CDR3 is filled in from the germline J gene. The chain uses TRBV27 and TRBJ2-7, with 8 bases aligning to TRBD2. V shed 7 bases and J 2 bases; nucleotides not matched to a gene: 7. Per the germline V gene, CDR1 is MNHEY and CDR2 is SMNVEV (reference sequence). The CDR3 runs 14 residues. CDR3: CASKASGSPYEQYF. The CDR3 DNA, read in part, is TGTGCCAGCAAAGCTAGCGGGTCACCCTACGAG.

This clone was counted at least ten times. The read stops 3 residues short of the end of the CDR3; the missing end is completed from the germline J gene. This rearrangement joins TRBV29-1 to TRBJ1-2; D is possibly TRBD1 (6 bases). The CDR3 has 11 amino acids. CDR1 SQVTM and CDR2 ANQGSEA come from the germline V gene. The V and J ends lost 7 bases and 6 bases respectively, with 12 bases between them. CDR3 sequence reads: CSGTTGNGYTF. CDR3 DNA, as far as it was read: TGCAGCGGAACCACAGGGAATGGC.

This clone was seen repeatedly, ten times or more. The read terminates 3 residues before the CDR3 end, so the remaining end is supplied by the germline J gene. The chain joins TRBV12-3 or TRBV12-4 to TRBJ2-5; D is unclear. Between the trimmed V and J ends, which lost 7 bases and 2 bases, there was a span of 5 bases. The CDR3 is 11 residues long. This CDR3 is CASTLQETQYF. Incomplete CDR3 DNA: TGTGCCAGCACCCTACAAGAGACC.

In its sample, this clone was seen many times. The read gets to within 3 residues of the CDR3 end, and the germline J gene fills in the rest. The chain joins TRBV19 to TRBJ1-2; D is possibly TRBD1 (6 bases). Trimming took off 10 bases at V and 5 bases at J, with 14 bases between the two ends. The germline CDR1 and CDR2 sequences are LNHDA and SQIVND (reference sequence). The CDR3 consists of 12 residues. The CDR3 region is CATAGQLYGYTF. CDR3 DNA, as far as it was read: TGTGCCACCGCAGGACAGTTATATGGC. The whole variable domain, remainder taken from reference TRBV19 and TRBJ1-2, is DGGITQSPKYLFRKEGQNVTLSCEQNLNHDAMYWYRQDPGQGLRLIYYSQIVNDFQKGDIAEGYSVSREKKESFPLTVTSAQKNPTAFYLCATAGQLYGYTFGSGTRLTVV.

This clone was observed a few times. From the germline J gene comes the end of the CDR3, since the read stops 3 residues before it. The chain is built from TRBV7-3 and TRBJ1-2, with 9 bases lining up with TRBD1. CDR3 length: 13 amino acids. Germline V gene data show CDR1 as SGHTA and CDR2 as FQGTGA. The covered CDR3 bases are TGTGCCAGCAGCTTGGGACAGGGCAATGAC. This translates into CASSLGQGND. The whole CDR3 protein is CASSLGQGNDYTF.

This clone has ten or more counts. The read stops 3 residues short of the end of the CDR3; the missing end is completed from the germline J gene. The V call is TRBV20-1, the J call TRBJ2-7, with TRBD1 identical over 8 bases. After removal of 4 bases from V and 2 bases from J, the junction contained 7 bases not matched to a gene. This CDR3 spans 14 amino acids. The germline gives CDR1 DFQATT, CDR2 SNEGSKA (reference sequence). The CDR3 sequence is CSANRQGPPYEQYF. CDR3 DNA (partial): TGCAGTGCTAACCGACAGGGGCCCCCCTACGAG.

This clone was recorded at least ten times. Coverage ceases 3 residues before the CDR3 finishes, and the germline J gene fills in the end. The same CDR3 can be traced to other DNA sequences in this sample. The chain carries TRBV10-1 and TRBJ2-3; 8 bases align to TRBD2. The length of the CDR3 is 17 residues. V shed 0 bases, J shed 6 bases, and the junction held 11 bases outside the gene matches. The V gene's germline CDR1 is WNHNN and CDR2 SYGVQD (reference sequence). CDR3 bases read: TGCGCCAGCAGTGAGTCTCAAGCGGGGGTGACGACGGATACG. Its protein is CASSESQAGVTTDT. The whole CDR3 sequence reads CASSESQAGVTTDTQYF.

This clone came up many times. The DNA ends 3 residues before the CDR3 does, and the rest of the CDR3 is filled in from the germline J gene. The chain recombines TRBV18 with TRBJ1-1, with a possible D match to TRBD1 (5 bases). The CDR3 is made up of 17 amino acids. V was clipped by 1 base and J by 3 bases, with 18 bases between them. Germline CDR1 reads KGHSH; CDR2 reads LQKENI. The part of the CDR3 DNA that was read is TGTGCCAGCTCACCACTGGGTCAGGGAAGGGTCGACACTGAA. Protein sequence: CASSPLGQGRVDTE. The entire CDR3 protein reads CASSPLGQGRVDTEAFF.

This clone was recorded many times. CDR3 DNA (partial): TGCGCCAGCAGCGGCTCCGGGACAGGGACCTACGAG. It translates to CASSGSGTGTYE. The whole CDR3 region reads CASSGSGTGTYEQYF. This chain joins TRBV5-1 and TRBJ2-7; 9 bases are a match to TRBD1. The CDR3 extends 3 residues past the end of the read, so its final part is completed from the germline J gene. After removal of 4 bases from V and 2 bases from J, the junction contained 7 bases not matched to a gene. Looked up from germline, CDR1 is SGHRS and CDR2 is YFSETQ. CDR3 length equals 15 residues.

This clone was detected ten times or more. The read stops 3 residues short of the end of the CDR3; the missing end is completed from the germline J gene. This chain joins TRBV5-1 and TRBJ1-2; 9 bases are shared with TRBD1. The CDR3 is 20 residues long. Germline loops: CDR1 SGHRS, CDR2 YFSETQ. Germline trimming cut 0 bases from V and 4 bases from J; bases unmatched to any gene: 19. The CDR3 region is CASSLAQNMTGGLDRYGYTF. CDR3 DNA, as far as it was read: TGCGCCAGCAGCTTGGCCCAAAATATGACAGGGGGTCTGGATCGCTATGGC.

Ten or more counts support this clone. The read falls 3 residues short of the CDR3 end, and the missing part is taken from the germline J gene. This chain uses TRBV5-1 with TRBJ2-5; tentative D call: TRBD1 (5 bases). The CDR3 contains 15 residues. Per germline, CDR1 SGHRS and CDR2 YFSETQ. The V end was cut by 5 bases, the J end by 2 bases, with 16 bases between. CDR3 DNA (partial): TGCGCCAGCAGTTCCCAGGGTTCCGGGCAAGAGACC. Its protein product is CASSSQGSGQET. The complete CDR3 sequence is CASSSQGSGQETQYF.

This clone came up many times. The sequence runs out 3 residues before the end of the CDR3; the remainder is reconstructed from the germline J gene. The rearrangement joins TRBV20-1 to TRBJ2-2; D is perhaps TRBD2 (5 bases). Germline V CDR1 and CDR2: DFQATT, SNEGSKA (reference sequence). V shed 0 bases and J shed 4 bases, with 9 bases lying between them. The CDR3 is 14 residues long. The CDR3 bases that were read are TGCAGTGCTAGAGAGGTCCGGGGCACCGGGGAG. Translating it yields CSAREVRGTGE. From start to end, the CDR3 is CSAREVRGTGELFF.

This clone was seen ten or more times. The read stops 3 residues short of the end of the CDR3; the missing end is completed from the germline J gene. The chain carries TRBV20-1 and TRBJ2-2; 13 bases agree with TRBD2. The CDR3 is 16 residues long. Germline V gene lookup returns CDR1 DFQATT and CDR2 SNEGSKA (reference sequence). V lost 0 bases, J lost 7 bases, and 5 bases stayed unmatched. The CDR3 here is CSARDRLAGGGGELFF. CDR3 bases read: TGCAGTGCTAGAGATCGACTAGCGGGAGGTGGCGGGGAG.

This clone was recorded at least ten times. The read terminates 3 residues before the CDR3 end, so the remaining end is supplied by the germline J gene. V and J are TRBV19 and TRBJ1-4; unclear D gene. Trimming cost V 3 bases and J 0 bases, with 5 bases left between them. The CDR3 is made up of 14 amino acids. Per germline, CDR1 LNHDA and CDR2 SQIVND (reference sequence). Partial CDR3 DNA: TGTGCCAGTAGTATTTCAACAACTAATGAAAAA. It translates to CASSISTTNEK. In full, the CDR3 reads CASSISTTNEKLFF.

This clone was found a few times. A much bigger clone sits one base away, suggesting this may be a read error. The read terminates 3 residues ahead of where the CDR3 ends, so the germline J gene completes it. The chain recombines TRBV2 with TRBJ2-7; TRBD2 is a possible D gene (6 bases). The length of the CDR3 is 14 residues. Trimming stripped 11 bases from V and 3 bases from J, with 20 bases between. CDR1 and CDR2 from the germline V gene are SNHLY and FYNNEI. CDR3 residues: CADSVISGFYEQYF. Incomplete CDR3 DNA: TGTGCCGACAGTGTGATTAGCGGCTTCTACGAG.